This T cell receptor (beta chain) was profiled in a study of identical twins. CDR1 and CDR2 (germline): DFQATT, SNEGSKA (reference sequence). Trimming at V came to 6 bases and at J to 10 bases, leaving 8 bases not matched to a gene. The CDR3 extends over 11 amino acids. Study-wide points: Abundant beta clonotypes from cord blood bore fewer insertions; memory repertoires lacked this pattern. Researchers reported weaker excess twin sharing in beta out-of-frame sequences. The analysis was cross-sectional rather than longitudinal within donors.

One entry per CDR3 protein results from TCRdb running MiXCR on the 5' RACE reads. This sample yields under 900,000 distinct CDR3 sequences, of which roughly an eighth are seen a single time; around 1.5% belongs to the top ten. This clonotype was recorded a few times. No antigen is known for it. The same sample was also used in a study of yellow fever vaccine responses in identical twins.

The chain employs TRBV20-1 and TRBJ1-1, with 7 bases matching TRBD1. This receptor was taken from a woman between 18 and 30 years old in good health. Sequencing used PBMCs. The CDR3 region is CSALQGRGAFF. The CDR3 DNA follows: TGCAGTGCCCTACAGGGGCGCGGAGCTTTCTTT.